This T cell receptor (beta chain) derives from a study of OX40 agonist ivuxolimab in advanced cancers. About the investigation overall: Ivuxolimab, which targeted the costimulatory receptor OX40 (CD134), was an agonistic, fully human IgG2 monoclonal antibody. In the dose-escalation cohort, 70% to 85% of patients were male, and the mean age was roughly 60 years with a range of about 23 to 79. Partial responses occurred in three dose-escalation patients, of whom one had hepatocellular carcinoma and two had cutaneous melanoma. The purpose of peripheral TCRbeta sequencing was to test whether ivuxolimab changed TCR sequence diversity and led to clonal T-cell expansion. Intravenous ivuxolimab was administered to patients every 2 weeks at six dose levels: 0.01, 0.1, 0.3, 1.5, 3 and 10 mg/kg. Patients were allowed to have had prior anti-PD-1, anti-PD-L1 or anti-CTLA-4 therapy, and 40% of the dose-escalation patients had previously received checkpoint inhibitors. The paper describes the monotherapy dose-escalation part (N of about 55 patients) of the phase I trial of ivuxolimab. Of the approximately 54 dose-escalation patients, hepatocellular carcinoma was present in about 20, melanoma in roughly 15, renal cell carcinoma in 9 and head and neck cancer in 9.

Study-wide findings and limitations: Low levels of normalized T-cell clonal expansion were also shown by some nonresponding patients. After ivuxolimab, CD8+ T cells had more expanded clones than CD4+ T cells on average. Which antigens the clonally expanded peripheral T cells were specific for was not determined. Partial responders in the 0.1-3.0 mg/kg groups had among the lowest normalized peripheral clonal expansion, especially among CD8+ T cells. At doses of 0.1 to 3.0 mg/kg, clonal expansion of both CD4+ and CD8+ blood T cells was observed from baseline to week 6.

The germline V gene specifies SNHLY as CDR1 and FYNNEI as CDR2. The trim is 4 bases for V and 7 bases for J, with a gap of 17 bases between the germline ends. Inclusive of the bounding cysteine and phenylalanine, the CDR3 is 15 residues long. Only the CDR3 part of the read is kept: 45 bases, read in frame from the first base. This clone was picked up one time. Its antigen is still unknown. One base away there is no much larger clone; base qualities are not given. The trial excluded patients who had a history of autoimmune disease or were on systemic immunosuppression. Peripheral blood for TCR sequencing was collected from all dose cohorts at baseline, on cycle 4 day 1, and on cycle 7 day 1. The samples were drawn from a first-in-human, open-label, multicenter phase I dose-escalation trial of ivuxolimab. Adults with locally advanced or metastatic head and neck squamous cell, hepatocellular, melanoma or renal cell carcinoma were enrolled in the trial. Before TCR sequencing, CD4+ T cells and CD8+ T cells from peripheral blood were sorted into separate populations.

Genomic DNA was extracted from sorted cells for sequencing of the TCRbeta CDR3 region. The immunoSEQ Assay was used to sequence the TCRbeta CDR3 regions. The immuneACCESS repertoire file appears here via TCRdb, limited to in-frame rearrangements. These files lack a portion of the clones; in checked studies, under half of the deficit traces to unresolved V genes, and the cause of the others is not known. The sample table holds 90,000 or so clones, of which about 89% were seen once. The ten top clones hold 8.4% of the sample. The chain joins TRBV2 to TRBJ1-5, with a tentative D gene TRBD1 over 6 matching bases. The material sequenced was CD4+ or CD8+ T cells sorted from blood, taken in a trial of the OX40 agonist ivuxolimab. The sequence derives from an adult with an advanced solid tumor such as melanoma, head and neck, liver or kidney cancer. The nucleotide sequence reads as follows: TGTGCCAGCAGTGGGGGGGCCAGTTCGGGACAGCCCCAGCATTTT. It translates as CASSGGASSGQPQHF.